This is a list of T cell receptor beta chains from one sample in a study of post-analysis software for immune sequencing data. TCRdb re-derived calls from the PCR reads in MiXCR, one entry per CDR3 protein. The table records fewer than 700,000 distinct CDR3 sequences, around 44% of them present only once. The sequenced sample consisted of blood. The source of these receptors is a girl aged 5-17 years with multiple sclerosis. The conserved cysteine and the conserved F or W are not part of the CDR3 here.

J: TRBJ1-4
V: TRBV10-3
CDR3: AISGGQGAGREKLF

J: TRBJ2-1
V: TRBV3-1
CDR3: ASSRRLAPSYNEQF

J: TRBJ2-3
V: TRBV12-3/TRBV12-4
CDR3: ASSLAPGQVNTDTQY

J: .
V: TRBV10-3
CDR3: AISERTGVSTDTQY

J: TRBJ2-1
V: TRBV10-3
CDR3: AISEGLADNEQF

J: TRBJ2-1
V: TRBV7-6
CDR3: ASSLLDSGLAEPEQF

J: TRBJ2-1
V: TRBV27
CDR3: ASSLTDRGENEQF

J: TRBJ2-1
V: TRBV24-1
CDR3: ATSDLTTATNEQF

J: TRBJ2-1
V: TRBV2
CDR3: ASKLDSNEQF

J: TRBJ1-2
V: TRBV12-3/TRBV12-4
CDR3: ANSQGENYGYT

J: TRBJ2-5
V: TRBV29-1
CDR3: SVLSPPGAGGSETQY

J: TRBJ1-2
V: TRBV29-1
CDR3: SVTGTVYGYT

J: TRBJ2-1
V: TRBV7-9
CDR3: ASSLGRVDEQF

J: TRBJ2-3
V: TRBV2
CDR3: ASGPSGSTDTRY

J: TRBJ2-1
V: TRBV29-1
CDR3: SVGTESSYNEQF

J: TRBJ1-1
V: TRBV10-3
CDR3: AISESFRDRGAEAF

J: TRBJ1-1
V: TRBV7-9
CDR3: ASSRKVDTEAF

J: TRBJ2-1
V: TRBV12-3/TRBV12-4
CDR3: ASSRRRRAYSEQF

J: TRBJ2-3
V: TRBV29-1
CDR3: SEGRESGADTQY

J: TRBJ2-1
V: TRBV10-3
CDR3: AISESSGGANNEQF

J: TRBJ2-7
V: TRBV2
CDR3: ASSDLVVGTEQY

J: TRBJ2-2
V: TRBV2
CDR3: ASSEDPRDRGLNGELF

J: TRBJ1-3
V: TRBV12-3/TRBV12-4
CDR3: ASSLNAPGLAGNTIY

J: TRBJ1-4
V: TRBV12-3/TRBV12-4
CDR3: ASSPREKLF

J: TRBJ2-3
V: TRBV5-1
CDR3: ASSSQGGDTQY

J: TRBJ2-5
V: TRBV7-2
CDR3: ASSSLDRQETQY

J: TRBJ2-1
V: TRBV20-1
CDR3: SASGGGAEYNEQF

J: TRBJ1-2
V: TRBV5-1
CDR3: ASSSGGGGDYGYT

J: TRBJ2-7
V: TRBV5-1
CDR3: ASSWTGGAYEQY